Reported below is one T cell receptor beta chain. The length of the CDR3 is 12 residues. With 3 bases removed from V and 8 bases from J, the gap between germline ends came to 11 bases. Germline V gene sequence: CDR1 SGDLS, CDR2 YYNGEE. The data were obtained in a study of T cell responses to AZD1222 COVID-19 vaccine. Method: immunoSEQ multiplex PCR; TCRdb's copy keeps in-frame clones and lacks some. The data show approximately 140,000 clones, 80% to 95% seen once. The origin of this receptor is an adult who received the AZD1222 COVID-19 vaccine. Here the sequenced sample was peripheral blood, taken 28 days after the second AZD1222 dose. V is TRBV9 and J is TRBJ1-2; TRBD1 is a possible D gene (5 bases). The chain's CDR3 is CASSAVGDGYTF. The CDR3 DNA reads as TGTGCCAGCAGCGCTGTAGGGGACGGCTACACCTTC. The whole variable domain, remainder taken from reference TRBV9 and TRBJ1-2, is DSGVTQTPKHLITATGQRVTLRCSPRSGDLSVYWYQQSLDQGLQFLIQYYNGEERAKGNILERFSAQQFPDLHSELNLSSLELGDSALYFCASSAVGDGYTFGSGTRLTVV.